The clone carrying this T cell receptor beta chain came up a few times. As yet, its antigen is unknown. The CDR3 covers 14 residues. Per germline, CDR1 SQVTM and CDR2 ANQGSEA. Trimming took 0 bases from V and 13 from J, leaving 18 bases between them. Each CDR3 protein is one row after TCRdb ran MiXCR on the reads. The profile covers 100,000 to 150,000 distinct CDR3 sequences, with less than 9.5% appearing a single time and about 9.5% taken by the ten largest. This sample was included in a study of T cell repertoires in cytomegalovirus infection. Study-wide points: What dominated the ex vivo response were HLA-C-restricted CMV-specific TCR beta clonotypes.

The sequence derives from a human donor in good health (CMV status not recorded). Some clones in this sample may be carry-over from other donors' samples. The J gene is TRBJ2-2, the V gene TRBV29-1, with D maybe TRBD2 (5 bases). Sequencing was carried out using PBMCs. CDR3 in amino acids: CSVEDPRLSFGLFF. CDR3 in DNA: TGCAGCGTTGAAGATCCGAGACTATCCTTCGGGCTGTTTTTT.